This passage covers 5 T cell receptor beta chains from one sample sequenced in a study of T cells after yellow fever vaccination. TCRdb passed the 5' RACE reads through MiXCR, listing each CDR3 protein once. The sample comprises a few hundred thousand distinct CDR3 sequences, 8% to 9.5% of which are singletons, and roughly 15% rests with the top ten. The specimen was PBMCs, collected about 41 days after the first yellow fever vaccination. The receptors were sampled from a man between 18 and 29 years old who received the YFV17D yellow fever vaccine.

This clonotype showed up many times. The chain carries TRBV5-5 and TRBJ1-2, with D unclear. This CDR3 contains 13 residues. The V end was cut by 0 bases, the J end by 7 bases, with 10 bases between. Germline V gene sequence: CDR1 SGHKS, CDR2 YYEKEE (reference sequence). CDR3 bases: TGTGCCAGCAGCTTGGACCAACCGTTTGGCTACACCTTC. It encodes CASSLDQPFGYTF. Complete variable domain (other parts from reference TRBV5-5 and TRBJ1-2): DAGVTQSPTHLIKTRGQQVTLRCSPISGHKSVSWYQQVLGQGPQFIFQYYEKEERGRGNFPDRFSARQFPNYSSELNVNALLLGDSALYLCASSLDQPFGYTFGSGTRLTVV.

The table lists this clonotype with a few counts. The chain couples TRBV28 to TRBJ2-2; 9 nucleotides align to TRBD1. Germline loops: CDR1 MDHEN, CDR2 SYDVKM. The CDR3 length is 15 residues. V was clipped by 5 bases and J by 6 bases; unmatched bases: 7. The CDR3 coding sequence is TGTGCCAGCAGTCTGCCGGGACAGGGCCCCGGGGAGCTGTTTTTT. Encoded protein: CASSLPGQGPGELFF.

The V call is TRBV2, the J call TRBJ1-1, with no clear D. Trimming left V 1 base short and J 4 bases short, with 7 bases between. Germline V gene lookup returns CDR1 SNHLY and CDR2 FYNNEI. This CDR3 spans 13 amino acids. As DNA, the CDR3 is TGTGCCAGCAGTGAAGGCCCGGGCACTGAAGCTTTCTTT. Amino acid sequence: CASSEGPGTEAFF.

V is TRBV28 and J is TRBJ2-7; 9 nucleotides agree with TRBD1. CDR1 and CDR2 from the germline V gene are MDHEN and SYDVKM. The CDR3 consists of 15 residues. V was pared by 4 bases and J by 8 bases, with 12 bases of the junction left unmatched. The CDR3 sequence: CASSSSGGQGGQQYV. The CDR3, as DNA: TGTGCCAGCAGTTCCTCGGGGGGACAGGGAGGCCAGCAGTACGTC.

This clonotype showed up many times. The chain links TRBV3-1 to TRBJ2-7; 8 bases match TRBD1. The CDR3 has 13 amino acids. CDR1 is LGHDT, CDR2 YNNKEL, per germline (reference sequence). J was trimmed by 7 bases and V by 3 bases; bases with no gene match: 5. In DNA, the CDR3 is TGTGCCAGCAGCCACCGACAGGGGAATGAGCAGTACGTC. Translation: CASSHRQGNEQYV.